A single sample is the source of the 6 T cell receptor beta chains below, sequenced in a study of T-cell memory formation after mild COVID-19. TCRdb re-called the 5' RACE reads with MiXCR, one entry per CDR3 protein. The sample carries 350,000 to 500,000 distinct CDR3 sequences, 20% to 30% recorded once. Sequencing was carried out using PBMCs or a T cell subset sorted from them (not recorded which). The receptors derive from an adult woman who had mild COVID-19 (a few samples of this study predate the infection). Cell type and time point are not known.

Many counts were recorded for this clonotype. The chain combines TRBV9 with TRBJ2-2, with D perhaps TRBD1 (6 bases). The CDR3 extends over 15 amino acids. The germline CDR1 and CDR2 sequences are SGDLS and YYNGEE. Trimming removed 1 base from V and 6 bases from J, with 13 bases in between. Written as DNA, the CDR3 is TGTGCCAGCAGCGTACAGGACAGTAGTCCCGGGGAGCTGTTTTTT. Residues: CASSVQDSSPGELFF.

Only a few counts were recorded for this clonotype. The CDR3 is CASSFPTSGGVNEQFF. In DNA form, the CDR3 reads TGTGCCAGCAGCTTTCCGACTAGCGGGGGGGTCAATGAGCAGTTCTTC. V usage is TRBV7-9 and J usage is TRBJ2-1; 14 bases agree with TRBD2. Unmatched junction bases numbered 4, after V lost 3 bases and J lost 6 bases. The CDR3 has 16 amino acids. Germline CDR1 reads SEHNR; CDR2 reads FQNEAQ (reference sequence).

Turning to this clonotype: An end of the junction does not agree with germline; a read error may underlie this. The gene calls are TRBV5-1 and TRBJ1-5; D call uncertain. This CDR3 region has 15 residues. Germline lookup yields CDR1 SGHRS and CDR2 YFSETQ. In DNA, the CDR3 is TGCGCCAGCAGCCCCTCGGGAGGGAGCAGTCAGCCCCAGCATTTT. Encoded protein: CASSPSGGSSQPQHF.

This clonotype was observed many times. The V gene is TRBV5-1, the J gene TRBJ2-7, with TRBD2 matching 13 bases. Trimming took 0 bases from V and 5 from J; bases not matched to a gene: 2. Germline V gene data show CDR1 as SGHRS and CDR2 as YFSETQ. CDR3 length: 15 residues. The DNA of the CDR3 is TGCGCCAGCAGCTTGGCGGGACTAGCGGGGAACGAGCAGTACTTC. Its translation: CASSLAGLAGNEQYF.

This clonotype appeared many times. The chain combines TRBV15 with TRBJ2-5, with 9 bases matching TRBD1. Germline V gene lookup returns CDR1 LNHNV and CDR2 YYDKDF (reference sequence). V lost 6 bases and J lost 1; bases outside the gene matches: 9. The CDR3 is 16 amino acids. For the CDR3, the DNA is TGTGCCACCAGTTTTGGGACAGGGACAGCCCAAGAGACCCAGTACTTC. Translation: CATSFGTGTAQETQYF.

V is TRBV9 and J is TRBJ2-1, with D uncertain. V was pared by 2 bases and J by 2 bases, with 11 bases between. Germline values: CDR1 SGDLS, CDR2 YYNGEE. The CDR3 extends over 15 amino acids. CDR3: CASSVRQEPYNEQFF. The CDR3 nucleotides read TGTGCCAGCAGCGTGCGTCAGGAGCCCTACAATGAGCAGTTCTTC.